This is a list of T cell receptor beta chains from one sample in a study of regulatory T cells in long-lasting Graves disease. TCRdb re-derived calls from the multiplex PCR reads in MiXCR, one entry per CDR3 protein. The sample contains over 650,000 distinct CDR3 sequences, 25% to 35% of which appear only once. Specimen: peripheral blood mononuclear cells (PBMCs), collected when the disease was refractory, from a patient treated with antithyroid drugs. These receptors all come from a female donor with Graves disease. The CDR3 runs from the conserved cysteine through the conserved F or W. Fields, in order: clone size, V gene, D gene, J gene, CDR3 DNA, CDR3 protein. D genes are given only for firm matches. Not all rows give a size; the values are once, few, many and, for expanded clones, a class.

few	TRBV7-3	TRBD2	TRBJ2-1	TGTGCCAGCAGCTTAAGGCTAGCGGGTCCGGGAGAGCAGTTCTTC	CASSLRLAGPGEQFF
few	TRBV20-1	NA	TRBJ1-1	TGCAGTGCTCCCCAAGGCGTAACCCAAGCTTTCTTT	CSAPQGVTQAFF
NA	TRBV5-1	NA	TRBJ1-5	TGCGCCAGCAGCCGTACTACAGGGAGCAATCAGCCCCAGCATTTT	CASSRTTGSNQPQHF
NA	TRBV19	NA	TRBJ1-5	TGTGCCAGTAGTATAGTCACAGGGTTGGGCAATCAGCCCCAGCATTTT	CASSIVTGLGNQPQHF
NA	TRBV30	NA	TRBJ1-4	TGTGCCTGGAGTGTAGGACCAATTAATGAAAAACTGTTTTTT	CAWSVGPINEKLFF
NA	TRBV7-3	NA	TRBJ2-7	TGTGCCAGCAGCTTAGAGGCACCCTACGAGCAGTACTTC	CASSLEAPYEQYF
NA	TRBV20-1	TRBD1	TRBJ2-7	TGCAGTGCTAGAGATGTAGACAGGGGCGAGCAGTACTTC	CSARDVDRGEQYF
NA	TRBV27	NA	TRBJ1-2	TGTGCCAGCAGACAAACAGGGAACTATGGCTACACCTTC	CASRQTGNYGYTF
NA	TRBV20-1	NA	TRBJ1-5	TGCAGTGCTAGAAAAAGTGCCATCGGCAATCAGCCCCAGCATTTT	CSARKSAIGNQPQHF
few	TRBV29-1	TRBD1	TRBJ1-1	TGCAGCGTTGTCGGGGGGGGGACAGGGACAAGAAACACTGAAGCTTTCTTT	CSVVGGGTGTRNTEAFF
many	TRBV6-4	NA	TRBJ1-1	TGTGCCAGCAGTGCCAGACGGGCTGAAGCTTTCTTT	CASSARRAEAFF
NA	TRBV11-2	NA	TRBJ2-1	TGTGCCAGCAGCTTCGCGACAGCCTACAATGAGCAGTTCTTC	CASSFATAYNEQFF
few	TRBV12-3/TRBV12-4	TRBD2	TRBJ2-2	TGTGCCAGCAGTACTGGGACTAGCGGGAGGGGGCCGGGGGAGCTGTTTTTT	CASSTGTSGRGPGELFF
few	TRBV29-1	TRBD1	TRBJ2-7	TGCAGCGTTAAACCGGGACAGGGGGAACACGAGCAGTACTTC	CSVKPGQGEHEQYF
NA	TRBV6-1	TRBD1	TRBJ2-2	TGTGCCAGCGGCTTAGCCGGGACAGGGGGACCCGGGGAGCTGTTTTTT	CASGLAGTGGPGELFF
many	TRBV28	NA	TRBJ1-1	TGTGCCAGCAGGGGGACGGGGATGCCTGAAGCTTTCTTT	CASRGTGMPEAFF
few	TRBV12-3/TRBV12-4	NA	TRBJ1-2	TGTGCCAGCAGTTTAGATACGGGGGCGAACTATGGCTACACCTTC	CASSLDTGANYGYTF
few	TRBV7-3	NA	TRBJ1-2	TGTGCCAGCAGCTTAACCCGGACAGCGACCTATGGCTACACCTTC	CASSLTRTATYGYTF